What follows are 6 T cell receptor beta chains derived from one specimen sequenced in a study of blood T cells in healthy people across ages. A J-beta primer mix and a sample-barcoded 5' primer were used in a second PCR of about 6 to 12 cycles. TCRdb passed the 5' RACE reads through MiXCR, listing each CDR3 protein once. Found here are fewer than 1,000,000 distinct CDR3 sequences, roughly 44% of them singletons; the top ten hold approximately 19%. Input material: blood. The receptor set was obtained from a man aged 60 to 75 in good health.

The chain has TRBV7-2 and TRBJ2-5, with 10 bases matching TRBD2. V was pared by 2 bases and J by 6 bases, with 6 bases of the junction left unmatched. The CDR3 sequence is 15 residues long. Germline V gives CDR1 SGHTA, CDR2 FQGNSA. The CDR3 region has the DNA TGTGCCAGCAGCTTACACAGCGGGGGGGCAAAGACCCAGTACTTC. Translating gives CASSLHSGGAKTQYF. The full variable domain, its missing parts supplied by reference TRBV7-2 and TRBJ2-5, is GAGVSQSPSNKVTEKGKDVELRCDPISGHTALYWYRQSLGQGLEFLIYFQGNSAPDKSGLPSDRFSAERTGGSVSTLTIQRTQQEDSAVYLCASSLHSGGAKTQYFGPGTRLLVL.

This clonotype appeared a few times. This chain joins TRBV2 and TRBJ2-5, with D unclear. Germline lookup yields CDR1 SNHLY and CDR2 FYNNEI. Trimming shortened V by 6 bases and J by 2 bases, and 10 bases separated the two germline ends. The CDR3 is 13 residues long. CDR3 sequence: CASRTDGQETQYF. In DNA, the CDR3 is TGTGCCAGCAGGACCGACGGACAAGAGACCCAGTACTTC. The entire variable domain, with the rest obtained from reference TRBV2 and TRBJ2-5, is as follows: EPEVTQTPSHQVTQMGQEVILRCVPISNHLYFYWYRQILGQKVEFLVSFYNNEISEKSEIFDDQFSVERPDGSNFTLKIRSTKLEDSAMYFCASRTDGQETQYFGPGTRLLVL.

This rearrangement joins TRBV12-3 or TRBV12-4 to TRBJ1-5, with no clear D. The CDR3 has 14 amino acids. V lost 5 bases and J 2 bases, leaving 10 bases between the germline ends. CDR3 coding DNA: TGTGCCAGCAGTAGAGGGAGGGGCAATCAGCCCCAGCATTTT. Amino acid sequence: CASSRGRGNQPQHF.

The V and J genes are TRBV2 and TRBJ2-5; possible D gene TRBD1, 5 bases. The DNA end is a closer match to TRBJ2-7, so the J assignment may be wrong. The CDR3 spans 13 residues. The germline V gene encodes CDR1 SNHLY and CDR2 FYNNEI. The CDR3 is CASSERQFYEQYF. The CDR3 DNA reads as TGTGCCAGCAGTGAAAGACAGTTCTACGAGCAGTACTTC.

The chain links TRBV7-9 to TRBJ2-5, with 8 bases lining up with TRBD1. CDR3 length: 16 amino acids. V lost 6 bases to trimming and J lost 4 bases; unmatched junction nucleotides: 13. Germline V CDR1 and CDR2: SEHNR, FQNEAQ (reference sequence). CDR3 coding DNA: TGTGCCAGCAGTTATCAGGGGGCATCCTTTGGAGAGACCCAGTACTTC. Translation: CASSYQGASFGETQYF.

The genes are TRBV12-3 or TRBV12-4 and TRBJ2-7; weak D call: TRBD2 (7 bases). TRBJ2-5 matches the DNA end more closely, so the J call is doubtful. The CDR3 runs to 15 residues. CDR3 amino acids: CASTVWAGARETQYF. Here the CDR3 DNA reads TGTGCCAGCACCGTGTGGGCGGGGGCCAGGGAGACCCAGTACTTC.